One and the same sample provided the 3 T cell receptor beta chains below, sequenced in a study of regulatory T cells in long-lasting Graves disease. CDR3-region Arm-PCR and iRepertoire HTBI primers produced the TCR beta libraries. Using its own MiXCR run on the multiplex PCR reads, TCRdb lists one record per CDR3 protein. The sample lists 400,000 to 550,000 distinct CDR3 sequences; roughly 17% were seen once. Time point of the sample: newly diagnosed GD, antithyroid drugs for less than 3 months. PBMC RNA was the source of the TCR library. A further study also used this sample, focusing on T cells in Graves' hyperthyroidism and ophthalmopathy.

The sample here was peripheral blood mononuclear cells (PBMCs), taken at new diagnosis, from a patient treated with antithyroid drugs. The source is a woman in her 30s with Graves disease.

The chain is built from TRBV7-9 and TRBJ2-1; 11 nucleotides align to TRBD2. Germline V gives CDR1 SEHNR, CDR2 FQNEAQ (reference sequence). Trimming removed 5 bases from V and 3 bases from J; junction bases left unmatched: 9. This CDR3 is 17 amino acids long. The CDR3, as DNA: TGTGCCAGCAGCAAAGCGACTAGCGGGGCTAACTACAATGAGCAGTTCTTC. Translating it yields CASSKATSGANYNEQFF.

Many counts were recorded for this clonotype. The rearrangement uses TRBV7-2 and TRBJ2-7; the D gene is possibly TRBD1 (6 bases). The germline V and J ends were trimmed by 0 bases and 4 bases, with 16 bases remaining between them. The CDR3 is made up of 16 amino acids. Germline CDR1 and CDR2: SGHTA and FQGNSA. CDR3 amino acids: CASSLAPLIGGYEQYF. As DNA, the CDR3 is TGTGCCAGCAGCTTAGCGCCTCTCATAGGGGGATACGAGCAGTACTTC.

This clonotype has a count of ten or more. J is TRBJ2-7 and V is TRBV28; no clear D. The CDR3 is 12 amino acids. Between the trimmed V and J ends, which lost 6 bases and 2 bases, there was a span of 8 bases. Germline V gene data show CDR1 as MDHEN and CDR2 as SYDVKM. CDR3 sequence: CASRPAPYEQYF. In DNA, the CDR3 is TGTGCCAGCAGACCGGCACCCTACGAGCAGTACTTC.